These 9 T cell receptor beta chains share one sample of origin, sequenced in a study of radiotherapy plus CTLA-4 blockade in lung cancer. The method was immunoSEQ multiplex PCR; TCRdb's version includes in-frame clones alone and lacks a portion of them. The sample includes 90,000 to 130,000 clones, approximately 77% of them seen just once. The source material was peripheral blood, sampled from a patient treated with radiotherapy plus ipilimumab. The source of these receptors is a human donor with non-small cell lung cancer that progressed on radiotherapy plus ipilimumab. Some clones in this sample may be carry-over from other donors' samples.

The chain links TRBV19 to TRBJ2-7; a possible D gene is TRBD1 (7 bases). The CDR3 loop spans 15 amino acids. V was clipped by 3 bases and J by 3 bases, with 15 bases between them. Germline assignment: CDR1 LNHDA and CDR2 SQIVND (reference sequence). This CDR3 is CASSMEPGGHYEQYF. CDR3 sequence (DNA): TGTGCCAGTAGTATGGAGCCAGGGGGGCACTACGAGCAGTACTTC.

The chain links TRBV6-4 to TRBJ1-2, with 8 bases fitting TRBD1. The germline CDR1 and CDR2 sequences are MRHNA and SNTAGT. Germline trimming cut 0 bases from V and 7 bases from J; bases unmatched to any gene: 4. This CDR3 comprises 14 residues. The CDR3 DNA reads TGTGCCAGCAGTGACTCGCAGGGGGCTGCTGGCTACACCTTC. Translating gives CASSDSQGAAGYTF.

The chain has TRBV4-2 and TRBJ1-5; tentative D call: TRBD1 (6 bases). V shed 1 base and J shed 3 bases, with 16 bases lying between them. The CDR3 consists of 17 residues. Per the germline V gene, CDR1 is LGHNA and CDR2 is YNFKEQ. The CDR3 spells CASSQGPPNRDNQPQHF. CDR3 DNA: TGTGCCAGCAGCCAAGGACCCCCCAACAGGGACAATCAGCCCCAGCATTTT.

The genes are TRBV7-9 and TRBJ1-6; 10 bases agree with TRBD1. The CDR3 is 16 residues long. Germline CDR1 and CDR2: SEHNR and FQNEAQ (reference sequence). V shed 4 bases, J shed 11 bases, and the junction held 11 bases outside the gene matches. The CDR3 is CASSYTSGQGFTPLHF. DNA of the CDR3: TGTGCCAGCAGCTATACCTCGGGACAGGGGTTTACACCCCTCCACTTT.

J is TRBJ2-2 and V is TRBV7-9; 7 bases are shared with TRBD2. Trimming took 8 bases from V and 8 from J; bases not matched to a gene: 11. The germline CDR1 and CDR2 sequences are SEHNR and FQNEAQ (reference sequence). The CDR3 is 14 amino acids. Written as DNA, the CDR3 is TGTGCCAGCGAGGGGACTATGGTGTCTGGGGAGCTGTTTTTT. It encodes CASEGTMVSGELFF.

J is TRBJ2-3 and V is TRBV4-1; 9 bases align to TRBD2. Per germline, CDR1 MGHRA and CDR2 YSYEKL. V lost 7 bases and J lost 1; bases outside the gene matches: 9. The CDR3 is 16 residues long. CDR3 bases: TGCGCCAGCACCACAGGGTCTAGCGGGGGCACAGATACGCAGTATTTT. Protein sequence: CASTTGSSGGTDTQYF.

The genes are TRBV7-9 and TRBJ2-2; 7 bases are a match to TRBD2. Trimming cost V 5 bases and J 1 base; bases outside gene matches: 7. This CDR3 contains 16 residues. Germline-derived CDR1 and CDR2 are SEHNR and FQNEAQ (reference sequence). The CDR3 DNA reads TGTGCCAGCAGCGCCCCGTCGGGGGGGAACACCGGGGAGCTGTTTTTT. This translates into CASSAPSGGNTGELFF.

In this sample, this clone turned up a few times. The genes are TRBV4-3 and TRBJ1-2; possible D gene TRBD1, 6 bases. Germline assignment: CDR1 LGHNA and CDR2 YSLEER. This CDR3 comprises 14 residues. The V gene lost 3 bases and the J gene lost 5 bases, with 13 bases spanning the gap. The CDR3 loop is CASSQQGLGYGYTF. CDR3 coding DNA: TGCGCCAGCAGCCAGCAGGGGCTCGGATATGGCTACACCTTC.

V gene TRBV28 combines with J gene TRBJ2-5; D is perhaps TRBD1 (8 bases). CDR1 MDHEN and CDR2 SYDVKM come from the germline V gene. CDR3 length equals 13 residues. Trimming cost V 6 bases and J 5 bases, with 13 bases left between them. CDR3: CASRQGGMETQYF. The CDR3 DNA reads TGTGCCAGCAGACAGGGGGGGATGGAGACCCAGTACTTC.